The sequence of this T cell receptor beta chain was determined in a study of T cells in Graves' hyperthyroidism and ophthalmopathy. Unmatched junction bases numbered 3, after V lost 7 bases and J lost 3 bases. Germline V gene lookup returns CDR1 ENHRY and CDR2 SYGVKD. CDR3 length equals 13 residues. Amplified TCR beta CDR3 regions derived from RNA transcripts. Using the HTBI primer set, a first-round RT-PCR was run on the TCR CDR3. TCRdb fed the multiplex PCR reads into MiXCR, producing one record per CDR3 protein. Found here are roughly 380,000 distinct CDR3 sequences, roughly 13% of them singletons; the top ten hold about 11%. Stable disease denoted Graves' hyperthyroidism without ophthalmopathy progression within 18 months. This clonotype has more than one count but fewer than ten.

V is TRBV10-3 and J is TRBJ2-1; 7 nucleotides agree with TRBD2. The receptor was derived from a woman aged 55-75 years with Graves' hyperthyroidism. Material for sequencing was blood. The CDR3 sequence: CAITSGNYNEQFF. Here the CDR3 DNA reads TGTGCCATCACCAGCGGGAACTACAATGAGCAGTTCTTC.